This T cell receptor beta chain was profiled in a study of CD8 T cells in ankylosing spondylitis. Germline assignment: CDR1 SGHVS and CDR2 FQNEAQ. V shed 2 bases and J shed 1 base, with 8 bases lying between them. The CDR3 extends over 15 amino acids. A single record per CDR3 protein comes from TCRdb applying MiXCR to the 5' RACE reads. The repertoire consists of fewer than 650,000 distinct CDR3 sequences, with 9.5% to 15% occurring once and the leading ten covering about 6.5%. Whole-study findings and limits: Ankylosing spondylitis blood appeared to carry a characteristic TCR beta motif of seven to nine highly homologous variants. A subset of motif variants has previously been described in the synovial fluid and blood of reactive arthritis.

This clonotype was counted a few times. The antigen remains unidentified. Source material: blood, either unsorted or a sorted T cell fraction (not recorded which). The chain employs TRBV7-8 and TRBJ2-2; D is ambiguous. The clonotype comes from a male donor with ankylosing spondylitis. CDR3 in DNA: TGTGCCAGCAGCTTATGGGATAGGAACACCGGGGAGCTGTTTTTT. Amino acids: CASSLWDRNTGELFF.